The clone carrying this T cell receptor beta chain was recorded at least ten times. This specimen belongs to a study of read filtering for tumor transcriptome and immune sequencing. The library was built from about 400 ng RNA with molecular barcoded adaptors for alpha/delta and beta/gamma chains. TCRdb reanalysed the reads using MiXCR and keeps one entry per CDR3 protein. The data hold some 130,000 distinct CDR3 sequences, with 13% observed a single time. The ends lost 9 bases at V and 0 bases at J; junction bases unmatched: 11. Germline CDR1 is LNHDA and CDR2 is SQIVND (reference sequence). The CDR3 length is 16 residues.

Sample: a population of CD138-negative cells sorted from bone marrow. The receptor was isolated from a donor at least 40 years old with multiple myeloma. The chain employs TRBV19 and TRBJ2-4; TRBD1 aligns across 7 bases. This CDR3 is CASGDRAFSAKNIQYF. CDR3 DNA sequence: TGTGCCAGCGGTGACAGGGCTTTTTCAGCCAAAAACATTCAGTACTTC. The full variable domain, rest sourced from reference TRBV19 and TRBJ2-4, is DGGITQSPKYLFRKEGQNVTLSCEQNLNHDAMYWYRQDPGQGLRLIYYSQIVNDFQKGDIAEGYSVSREKKESFPLTVTSAQKNPTAFYLCASGDRAFSAKNIQYFGAGTRLSVL.